There are many counts of the clone carrying this T cell receptor (beta chain). Its target is unknown. MiXCR was run by TCRdb on the multiplex PCR reads, yielding one entry per CDR3 protein. The top ten hold 1% to 1.5% of the sample, which has 85,000 to 130,000 distinct CDR3 sequences, over 20% seen once. Breast cancer patients provided tissue from their axillary draining lymph nodes. This sample is drawn from a study of breast tumors, draining lymph nodes, adjacent tissues. The length of the CDR3 is 14 residues. V was shortened by 5 bases and J by 5 bases, with 16 bases between the two germline ends. Germline values: CDR1 MGHRA, CDR2 YSYEKL. Study-wide points: Data only fit, rather than demonstrated, lymph node origin of most tumor T cells.

J is TRBJ2-7 and V is TRBV4-1, with a weak D call TRBD2 (6 bases). What was sequenced was axillary lymph node tissue. This TCR came from a female donor with breast cancer. Some clones in this sample may be carry-over from other donors' samples. The CDR3 DNA reads TGCGCCAGCAGCGTGACTGGAGGGAACCACGAGCAGTACTTC. Translated, it gives CASSVTGGNHEQYF.